This T cell receptor beta chain emerged from a study of PD-L1 blockade in urothelial cancer (dated by TCRdb to about 2017). About the full investigation: Every patient began therapy in about 2014 and was given atezolizumab 1,200 mg intravenously every 3 weeks. Twenty-five of 29 patients were males with bladder-origin urothelial cancer, and about 60% of the roughly 30 reported a prior smoking history. An ECOG performance status of 0 or 1 was recorded for the patients, and 0 to 3 prior chemotherapy regimens had been received by the patients. Blood samples were analyzed at 3 weeks after treatment start (second dose) and at 6 weeks after treatment start. A median of about 150,000 T cells and fewer than 85,000 unique TCRs was obtained from blood samples, and a median clonality of approximately 0.08 was observed. The study was an exploratory multi-omic analysis of somatic, immune and clinical correlates of response to PD-L1 blockade with atezolizumab in urothelial cancer. Pretreatment tumor samples, along with matched peripheral blood collected serially before and after atezolizumab treatment, underwent TCR sequencing. Progression-free survival longer than 6 months counted as durable clinical benefit, and TCR features were additionally tested against both progression-free and overall survival. In the same patients who had TCR sequencing, pretreatment tumors also underwent whole exome sequencing and RNA sequencing. Durable clinical benefit was achieved by nine patients and was not achieved by 20 patients. Pretreatment blood TCR-seq was available for under 35 patients, at least one posttreatment blood collection was obtained for some 24 patients, and tumor TCR-seq was available for some 24 patients.

Points the paper makes about the study in general: Because the sample size was small (n of about 30) and many exploratory analyses were performed, the results are intended to be hypothesis-generating. At 3 weeks after the start of treatment, tumor-associated TCR clones in peripheral blood had expanded more in patients with durable benefit (n ≈ 24, p = 0.022). A pretreatment peripheral blood TCR clonality below the median was linked to improved progression-free and overall survival.

Worth noting for this clone: Its cognate antigen has yet to be identified. The input lacks base qualities; no much larger clone sits a single base away.

The CDR3 holds 16 amino acids from the cysteine to the phenylalanine. Only the CDR3 DNA stays, 48 bases, in frame from base 1. Between the V and J ends, shortened by 2 bases and 8 bases respectively, the junction contains 21 bases. CDR1 and CDR2 are read off the germline V gene as LGHNA and YSLEER. Synthetic TCR analog templates were spiked into each PCR so that absolute template abundance could be estimated from read counts. Using the immunoSEQ assay, TCRbeta CDR3 regions were amplified from genomic DNA with bias-controlled V and J gene primers. Rearranged TCRbeta segments were sequenced at approximately 20X coverage. The authors' pipeline ran thus. Clustering was used to correct sequencing errors, and CDR3s were annotated against IMGT to assign V, D and J genes. Out-of-frame and stop-codon sequences were excluded, and only productive TCRbeta rearrangements were used in downstream analyses. To compute clonality, Shannon entropy was normalized by the log of the number of unique productive sequences and then subtracted from one. Fisher's exact test with Benjamini-Hochberg correction, at a threshold of adjusted p below 0.01, was used to find clones that differed between time points or between blood and tumor. Here the immuneACCESS table is served through TCRdb, limited to in-frame sequences with V and J called. Missing clones are a known gap in these copies; in checked studies unresolved V genes cover under half, and the rest lacks a known reason. V, J and clone size derive from that table, while D and trimming were established from the DNA sequence. The sample profile shows 70,000 to 75,000 clones; approximately 91% of them were found once. The ten largest clonotypes hold 3.4% of the sample.

A total of under 35 patients with locally advanced or metastatic urothelial carcinoma, treated at Memorial Sloan Kettering on a trial protocol, made up the cohort. Peripheral blood mononuclear cells were collected from each patient pretreatment and during treatment, giving between 1 and 8 total time points per patient. The Qiagen DNeasy Blood extraction kit was used to purify genomic DNA from total PBMCs and from tumor samples. PBMCs were collected pretreatment and during treatment, and were isolated and stored as previously described. The chain is assembled from TRBV4-3 and TRBJ1-2, with TRBD1 tentatively as D gene (5 bases match). The receptor was isolated from a man aged 55 to 70 with urothelial cancer. Sequencing used PBMCs, obtained around atezolizumab (anti-PD-L1) treatment. CDR3 region: CASSQRRKQRGNGYTF. The nucleotide sequence reads TGCGCCAGCAGCCAACGTCGTAAGCAGCGGGGGAACGGCTACACCTTC.